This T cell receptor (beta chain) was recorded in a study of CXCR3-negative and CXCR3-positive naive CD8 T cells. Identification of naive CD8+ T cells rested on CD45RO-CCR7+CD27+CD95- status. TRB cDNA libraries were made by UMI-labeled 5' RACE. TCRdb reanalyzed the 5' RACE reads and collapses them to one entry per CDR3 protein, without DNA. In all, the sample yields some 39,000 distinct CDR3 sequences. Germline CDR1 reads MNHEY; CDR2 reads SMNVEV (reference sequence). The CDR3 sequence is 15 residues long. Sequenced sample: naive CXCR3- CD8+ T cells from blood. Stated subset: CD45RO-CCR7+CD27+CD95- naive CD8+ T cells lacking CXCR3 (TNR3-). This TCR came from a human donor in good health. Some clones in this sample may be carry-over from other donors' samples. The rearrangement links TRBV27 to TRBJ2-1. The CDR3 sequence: CASSLLGRSYNEQFF.